Each of the 14 T cell receptor beta chains below was sequenced from the same sample in a study of identifying expanded T cells in peripheral blood. Sequencing was performed with immunoSEQ multiplex PCR; in TCRdb, only in-frame clones are kept and a portion is missing. The table records around 85,000 clones, approximately 89% of them present only once. Sequencing used blood. The receptors here all came from a person aged 18 to 69 in good health.

In DNA, the CDR3 is TGCAGCGGAGCCCGACAGGGGGCCGTCACAGATACGCAGTATTTT. Its protein product is CSGARQGAVTDTQYF. The chain combines TRBV29-1 with TRBJ2-3, with 10 positions matching TRBD1. The CDR3 consists of 15 residues. Losses at the gene ends were 7 bases for V and 2 bases for J; bases not matched to a gene: 9. Germline V lookup: CDR1 SQVTM, CDR2 ANQGSEA.

The chain is built from TRBV5-4 and TRBJ1-6; no clear D gene. CDR3 length: 12 residues. CDR1 is SGHNT and CDR2 is YYREEE in the germline V gene (reference sequence). V lost 2 bases and J 6 bases, leaving 3 bases between the germline ends. The CDR3 spells CASSFSNSPLHF. CDR3 DNA: TGTGCCAGCAGCTTTAGTAATTCACCCCTCCACTTT.

The genes are TRBV11-3 and TRBJ2-7; D gene ambiguous. Germline V gives CDR1 SGHNT, CDR2 YENEEA. The CDR3 is 17 amino acids. V was cut by 4 bases and J by 0 bases, with 19 bases left in between. The CDR3 bases are TGTGCCAGCAGCTCGACCGGGCCCCCCAACCCCTCCTACGAGCAGTACTTC. This sequence encodes CASSSTGPPNPSYEQYF.

The chain uses TRBV2 and TRBJ1-6, with a possible D match to TRBD1 (6 bases). Trimming cost V 4 bases and J 7 bases, with 14 bases left between them. Per the germline V gene, CDR1 is SNHLY and CDR2 is FYNNEI. This CDR3 has 15 residues. CDR3 region: CASSGFGGSNSPLHF. In nucleotides, the CDR3 is TGTGCCAGCAGTGGTTTCGGGGGCTCAAATTCACCCCTCCACTTT.

The chain recombines TRBV5-1 with TRBJ2-7, with D possibly being TRBD2 (5 bases). CDR1 is SGHRS and CDR2 is YFSETQ in the germline V gene. The CDR3 spans 14 residues. V was cut by 1 base and J by 4 bases, with 12 bases left in between. DNA for the CDR3: TGCGCCAGCAGCTTGAGGCAAACGGGGTACGAGCAGTACTTC. Protein: CASSLRQTGYEQYF.

The CDR3 is CASSSGGYNEQFF. CDR3 sequence (DNA): TGTGCCAGCAGCTCAGGGGGGTACAATGAGCAGTTCTTC. This chain joins TRBV7-3 and TRBJ2-1, with D possibly being TRBD1 (7 bases). Trimming removed 4 bases from V and 4 bases from J, with 8 bases in between. This CDR3 is 13 amino acids long. Germline V gene data show CDR1 as SGHTA and CDR2 as FQGTGA. Together with reference TRBV7-3 and TRBJ2-1, the CDR3 gives the full variable domain: GAGVSQTPSNKVTEKGKYVELRCDPISGHTALYWYRQSLGQGPEFLIYFQGTGAADDSGLPNDRFFAVRPEGSVSTLKIQRTERGDSAVYLCASSSGGYNEQFFGPGTRLTVL.

The chain employs TRBV11-2 and TRBJ2-5; D is unresolved. The CDR3 has 13 amino acids. V lost 2 bases, J lost 5 bases, and 9 bases lay in between. Germline V gene data show CDR1 as SGHAT and CDR2 as FQNNGV. The CDR3 here is CASSLSNGETQYF. The CDR3 region has the DNA TGTGCCAGCAGCTTATCGAACGGGGAGACCCAGTACTTC.

This rearrangement joins TRBV7-9 to TRBJ1-3; D not certain. Germline CDR1 is SEHNR and CDR2 is FQNEAQ (reference sequence). V gave up 4 bases and J gave up 0 bases, with 7 bases separating them. The CDR3 sequence is 14 residues long. CDR3 sequence (DNA): TGTGCCAGCAGCTGGGCCAGCTCTGGAAACACCATATATTTT. It encodes CASSWASSGNTIYF.

This chain links TRBV28 with TRBJ1-4, with D maybe TRBD1 (5 bases). The V gene's germline CDR1 is MDHEN and CDR2 SYDVKM. Trimming took off 6 bases at V and 9 bases at J, with 17 bases between the two ends. The CDR3 has 14 amino acids. The CDR3, as DNA: TGTGCCAGCAGCTCAGATAGCGCAGGGCAAAAACTGTTTTTT. This codes for CASSSDSAGQKLFF.

The gene calls are TRBV6-6 and TRBJ1-1; perhaps TRBD1 as D (6 bases). Germline V CDR1 and CDR2: MNHNY, SVGAGI (reference sequence). Trimming took off 0 bases at V and 3 bases at J, with 8 bases between the two ends. The CDR3 consists of 14 residues. The CDR3 protein is CASSYSAGDTEAFF. For the CDR3, the DNA is TGTGCCAGCAGTTACTCGGCAGGGGACACTGAAGCTTTCTTT.

This sequence joins TRBV11-2 and TRBJ2-7; possibly TRBD1 for D (5 bases). Trimming removed 0 bases from V and 3 bases from J, with 9 bases in between. Germline V CDR1 and CDR2: SGHAT, FQNNGV. The CDR3 is 14 residues long. In DNA, the CDR3 is TGTGCCAGCAGCTTAGATCAGGGTTTCTACGAGCAGTACTTC. Its protein is CASSLDQGFYEQYF. Variable domain in full (rest from reference TRBV11-2 and TRBJ2-7): EAGVAQSPRYKIIEKRQSVAFWCNPISGHATLYWYQQILGQGPKLLIQFQNNGVVDDSQLPKDRFSAERLKGVDSTLKIQPAKLEDSAVYLCASSLDQGFYEQYFGPGTRLTVT.

V gene TRBV5-4 combines with J gene TRBJ2-3; D not resolved. CDR1 is SGHNT, CDR2 YYREEE, per germline (reference sequence). The V end was cut by 3 bases, the J end by 6 bases, with 14 bases between. CDR3 length: 14 residues. For the CDR3, the DNA is TGTGCCAGCAGCTCCGACTTTGGTCTTGATACGCAGTATTTT. As protein: CASSSDFGLDTQYF.

The V and J genes are TRBV19 and TRBJ2-1; D possibly matches TRBD1 or TRBD2 (5 bases each). The germline V gene encodes CDR1 LNHDA and CDR2 SQIVND (reference sequence). The length of the CDR3 is 14 residues. Trimming pared 1 base from V and 4 bases from J, leaving 8 bases between. The CDR3 loop reads CASSIGGPYNEQFF. The DNA of the CDR3 is TGTGCCAGTAGTATAGGGGGACCATACAATGAGCAGTTCTTC.

The chain couples TRBV9 to TRBJ2-7, with TRBD2 matching 7 bases. Germline CDR1 reads SGDLS; CDR2 reads YYNGEE. The junction had 5 bases not matched to a gene; V was cut back by 2 bases and J by 3 bases. The CDR3 has 14 residues. CDR3 in DNA: TGTGCCAGCAGCGTTAGCGGGCCTCACTACGAGCAGTACTTC. Translated, it gives CASSVSGPHYEQYF.